The 27 T cell receptor beta chains given below trace back to one sample, sequenced in a study of shared clonotypes between healthy human individuals. Generated by immunoSEQ multiplex PCR, the TCRdb table keeps only in-frame clones and is missing some. The profile shows some 360,000 clones, more than 60% of them singletons. The specimen was memory CD4+ T cells sorted from blood. Documented subset: CD45RA-negative fraction. These receptors were obtained from a man aged 25 to 40 in good health.

This sequence joins TRBV29-1 and TRBJ2-1; 9 nucleotides agree with TRBD2. V was clipped by 5 bases and J by 4 bases; unmatched bases: 6. The CDR3 covers 14 residues. Per the germline V gene, CDR1 is SQVTM and CDR2 is ANQGSEA. CDR3: CSVKRLADYNEQFF. The CDR3, as DNA: TGCAGCGTTAAGAGACTAGCGGATTACAATGAGCAGTTCTTC.

This sequence joins TRBV7-9 and TRBJ1-1, with a possible D match to TRBD1 (5 bases). The CDR3 covers 16 residues. CDR1 and CDR2 from the germline V gene are SEHNR and FQNEAQ (reference sequence). Trimming left V 0 bases short and J 0 bases short, with 11 bases between. CDR3 sequence (DNA): TGTGCCAGCAGCTTAGCTTTCGGGACGGTGAACACTGAAGCTTTCTTT. Amino acid sequence: CASSLAFGTVNTEAFF.

This clone was seen a handful of times. The V gene is TRBV7-9, the J gene TRBJ2-7; TRBD2 agrees at 11 bases. The J segment lost 2 bases and the V segment lost 3 bases, leaving 6 bases of the junction unmatched. Germline V gene sequence: CDR1 SEHNR, CDR2 FQNEAQ (reference sequence). The CDR3 is made up of 16 amino acids. The DNA of the CDR3 is TGTGCCAGCAGCTTCGGGACTAGCGGACAGCCCTACGAGCAGTACTTC. Protein: CASSFGTSGQPYEQYF.

This clone was counted between two and nine times. This chain connects TRBV5-1 to TRBJ2-3; 7 bases align to TRBD2. The V gene end was trimmed by 2 bases and the J gene end by 3 bases; junction bases not matched to a gene: 6. The V gene's germline CDR1 is SGHRS and CDR2 YFSETQ. The CDR3 totals 15 residues. CDR3 residues: CASSLRGVRTDTQYF. The CDR3, as DNA: TGCGCCAGCAGCTTACGGGGGGTGCGTACAGATACGCAGTATTTT.

This clone was seen repeatedly, ten times or more. The chain combines TRBV30 with TRBJ2-7; D might be TRBD1 or TRBD2, each matching 5 bases. Between the trimmed V and J ends, which lost 4 bases and 3 bases, there was a span of 16 bases. CDR1 is GTSNPN, CDR2 SVGIG, per germline (reference sequence). The CDR3 length is 14 residues. In nucleotides, the CDR3 is TGTGCCTGGAACCGGGACGGAGCCCGCTACGAGCAGTACTTC. Translating gives CAWNRDGARYEQYF.

The CDR3 loop reads CASLGWNEKLFF. CDR3 DNA: TGTGCCAGTTTGGGATGGAATGAAAAACTGTTTTTT. The J gene is TRBJ1-4, the V gene TRBV2, with unresolved D. The CDR3 consists of 12 residues. Between the trimmed V and J ends, which lost 9 bases and 5 bases, there was a span of 10 bases. CDR1 is SNHLY and CDR2 is FYNNEI in the germline V gene.

The genes are TRBV14 and TRBJ1-3; D ambiguous. The CDR3 totals 15 residues. Trimming removed 3 bases from V and 0 bases from J, with 9 bases in between. CDR1 is SGHDN, CDR2 FVKESK, per germline. CDR3 residues: CASSQDHLSGNTIYF. The CDR3 bases are TGTGCCAGCAGCCAGGATCACCTCTCTGGAAACACCATATATTTT.

The chain links TRBV2 to TRBJ2-1; 10 positions agree with TRBD2. After removal of 3 bases from V and 1 base from J, the junction contained 3 bases not matched to a gene. The germline V gene has CDR1 SNHLY and CDR2 FYNNEI. The CDR3 is 16 residues long. CDR3 loop: CASSDSAGGSYNEQFF. Written as DNA, the CDR3 is TGTGCCAGCAGTGACTCAGCGGGAGGGTCCTACAATGAGCAGTTCTTC. Full variable domain (rest looked up from reference TRBV2 and TRBJ2-1): EPEVTQTPSHQVTQMGQEVILRCVPISNHLYFYWYRQILGQKVEFLVSFYNNEISEKSEIFDDQFSVERPDGSNFTLKIRSTKLEDSAMYFCASSDSAGGSYNEQFFGPGTRLTVL.

A few counts support this clone. This chain connects TRBV7-9 to TRBJ2-3; the D is unclear. Germline V gives CDR1 SEHNR, CDR2 FQNEAQ (reference sequence). The CDR3 is 13 amino acids. Trimming took 5 bases from V and 0 from J, leaving 6 bases between them. The DNA of the CDR3 is TGTGCCAGCAGCAGTACTAGCACAGATACGCAGTATTTT. Protein product: CASSSTSTDTQYF.

V and J are TRBV5-4 and TRBJ1-4, with D unclear. Germline V gene lookup returns CDR1 SGHNT and CDR2 YYREEE (reference sequence). This CDR3 has 14 residues. Trimming shortened V by 3 bases and J by 4 bases, and 10 bases separated the two germline ends. The CDR3 DNA is TGTGCCAGCAGCTCCGGGTCTTATAATGAAAAACTGTTTTTT. Its protein is CASSSGSYNEKLFF.

J is TRBJ1-4 and V is TRBV5-5, with D possibly being TRBD1 (5 bases). The length of the CDR3 is 14 residues. Trimming took 6 bases from V and 4 from J, leaving 13 bases between them. Looked up from germline, CDR1 is SGHKS and CDR2 is YYEKEE (reference sequence). The CDR3 here is CASKFRDLNEKLFF. CDR3 bases: TGTGCCAGCAAGTTCCGGGACCTTAATGAAAAACTGTTTTTT.

This chain connects TRBV5-1 to TRBJ2-5; 8 nucleotides align to TRBD2. CDR3 length equals 17 residues. From germline, CDR1 is SGHRS and CDR2 YFSETQ. The trim removed 0 bases at V and 4 bases at J, leaving 11 bases unmatched. CDR3 nucleotides: TGCGCCAGCAGCTTGGCGGGAGGGATACGTCTAGGAGAGACCCAGTACTTC. Translated: CASSLAGGIRLGETQYF.

The J gene is TRBJ2-7, the V gene TRBV7-9; D may be TRBD1 or TRBD2 (5 bases each). The length of the CDR3 is 15 residues. The germline V gene has CDR1 SEHNR and CDR2 FQNEAQ (reference sequence). V gave up 4 bases and J gave up 2 bases, with 15 bases separating them. The CDR3 reads CASSSTGTGTYEQYF. CDR3 coding DNA: TGTGCCAGCAGCTCCACCGGGACCGGGACCTACGAGCAGTACTTC.

The chain recombines TRBV6-5 with TRBJ2-7; no reliable D call. The CDR3 contains 12 residues. CDR1 and CDR2 (germline): MNHEY, SVGAGI. Trimming removed 4 bases from V and 6 bases from J, with 10 bases in between. The CDR3 region has the DNA TGTGCCAGCAGTTTTACCGTTGGCGAGCAGTACTTC. Its translation is CASSFTVGEQYF.

This sequence joins TRBV6-5 and TRBJ2-1; 13 bases are shared with TRBD2. Germline V gene lookup returns CDR1 MNHEY and CDR2 SVGAGI. The CDR3 spans 16 residues. J lost 8 bases, V lost 2 bases, and 6 bases had no gene match. CDR3 sequence: CASSYRTSGSGDEQFF. Here the CDR3 DNA reads TGTGCCAGCAGTTACCGGACTAGCGGGAGTGGGGATGAGCAGTTCTTC.

Concerning this clone: This clone may be a read error of a much larger clone one base away. The sample contains more than one DNA sequence encoding this CDR3. The chain employs TRBV5-1 and TRBJ2-2; 7 nucleotides align to TRBD1. V gave up 2 bases and J gave up 0 bases; unmatched junction bases: 1. Germline V gene lookup returns CDR1 SGHRS and CDR2 YFSETQ. There are 15 residues in the CDR3. The CDR3 bases are TGCGCCAGCAGCTTCGGGACAGCGAACACCGGGGAGCTGTTTTTT. Its protein is CASSFGTANTGELFF.

CDR3 amino acids: CASSPSGIGEQYF. The CDR3 nucleotides are TGCGCCAGCAGCCCTAGCGGGATAGGCGAGCAGTACTTC. The genes are TRBV10-1 and TRBJ2-7, with TRBD2 matching 9 bases. The ends lost 6 bases at V and 6 bases at J; junction bases unmatched: 6. CDR3 length: 13 residues. The V gene's germline CDR1 is WNHNN and CDR2 SYGVQD (reference sequence).

The chain carries TRBV29-1 and TRBJ1-1; no clear D gene. There are 12 residues in the CDR3. V was clipped by 4 bases and J by 0 bases, with 6 bases between them. Germline V gives CDR1 SQVTM, CDR2 ANQGSEA. CDR3 bases: TGCAGCGTTGTAATATTGAACACTGAAGCTTTCTTT. This codes for CSVVILNTEAFF.

The V and J genes are TRBV5-1 and TRBJ1-1; TRBD1 matches at 7 bases. V shed 3 bases, J shed 1 base, and the junction held 3 bases outside the gene matches. This CDR3 region has 14 residues. In germline, CDR1 is SGHRS, CDR2 YFSETQ. The CDR3 DNA reads as TGCGCCAGCAGCTCGGGACAGCAGAACACTGAAGCTTTCTTT. Protein sequence: CASSSGQQNTEAFF.

In regard to this clone: Additional DNA sequences in this sample encode the identical CDR3. The genes are TRBV5-1 and TRBJ2-7; TRBD1 aligns across 7 bases. The germline V gene has CDR1 SGHRS and CDR2 YFSETQ. With V trimmed by 0 bases and J by 0 bases, 0 bases remained unmatched. There are 14 residues in the CDR3. The CDR3 reads CASSLDRGSYEQYF. DNA of the CDR3: TGCGCCAGCAGCTTGGACAGGGGCTCCTACGAGCAGTACTTC.

CDR3 amino acids: CASSLASGQGGGTEAFF. For the CDR3, the DNA is TGTGCCAGCAGCTTAGCTTCGGGGCAGGGAGGTGGCACTGAAGCTTTCTTT. The chain couples TRBV7-9 to TRBJ1-1; perhaps TRBD1 as D (5 bases). The germline CDR1 and CDR2 sequences are SEHNR and FQNEAQ (reference sequence). The length of the CDR3 is 17 residues. The germline V and J ends were trimmed by 0 bases and 4 bases, with 18 bases remaining between them.

The chain is built from TRBV11-2 and TRBJ2-7; 9 positions agree with TRBD2. The ends lost 6 bases at V and 0 bases at J; junction bases unmatched: 6. CDR3 length equals 15 residues. CDR1 is SGHAT and CDR2 is FQNNGV in the germline V gene. The CDR3 DNA reads TGTGCCAGCAGAGTCAGGCGGGGGGGCTCCTACGAGCAGTACTTC. Translation gives CASRVRRGGSYEQYF.

V and J are TRBV9 and TRBJ2-5, with D uncertain. The CDR3 is 14 amino acids. The germline V gene has CDR1 SGDLS and CDR2 YYNGEE. V lost 1 base to trimming and J lost 0 bases, with 7 bases between them. The DNA of the CDR3 is TGTGCCAGCAGCGTAACCAGTAACCAAGAGACCCAGTACTTC. It codes for CASSVTSNQETQYF.

CDR3 sequence: CASSPSTGGYTQYF. The DNA for the CDR3 is TGTGCCAGCAGCCCGAGTACAGGGGGTTATACGCAGTATTTT. The chain is built from TRBV7-2 and TRBJ2-3, with 8 bases that match TRBD1. Germline V gives CDR1 SGHTA, CDR2 FQGNSA. Trimming cost V 5 bases and J 7 bases; bases outside gene matches: 8. The CDR3 runs to 14 residues.

This clone was observed a handful of times. This chain uses TRBV6-6 with TRBJ2-2; 10 positions match TRBD1. Germline-derived CDR1 and CDR2 are MNHNY and SVGAGI (reference sequence). Germline trimming cut 8 bases from V and 8 bases from J; bases unmatched to any gene: 8. CDR3 length equals 14 residues. The CDR3 DNA reads TGTGCCAGCGGGGACAGGGGTAGGGAGGGGGAGCTGTTTTTT. Translating gives CASGDRGREGELFF.

In nucleotides, the CDR3 is TGTGCCACGACAGGGCATCGTAAGAACACTGAAGCTTTCTTT. Its protein is CATTGHRKNTEAFF. The chain joins TRBV6-5 to TRBJ1-1; 7 bases are shared with TRBD1. This CDR3 is built from 14 residues. With 10 bases clipped from V and 1 base from J, the junction kept 9 bases outside the gene matches. Germline CDR1 reads MNHEY; CDR2 reads SVGAGI.

This sequence joins TRBV18 and TRBJ1-5; D is possibly TRBD1 (6 bases). The CDR3 length is 16 residues. Trimming left V 4 bases short and J 2 bases short, with 15 bases between. Per the germline V gene, CDR1 is KGHSH and CDR2 is LQKENI. The CDR3 coding sequence is TGTGCCAGCTCACAAATCCCAGGGGTAGGCAATCAGCCCCAGCATTTT. Protein sequence: CASSQIPGVGNQPQHF.